This TCR beta chain was sequenced in a study of T-cell reconstitution after alpha-beta-depleted transplantation in children. Unique molecular identifiers were used in preparing the TCRbeta library. MiXCR, run by TCRdb on the PCR reads, gives a single entry per CDR3 protein. The table lists about 610,000 distinct CDR3 sequences, 27% of them singletons, with around a third in the top ten. Germline CDR1 is GTSNPN and CDR2 is SVGIG (reference sequence). CDR3 length: 17 amino acids. V dropped 0 bases and J dropped 1 base, with 16 bases sitting between them. Details on this clonotype: The antigen remains unidentified.

Overall study findings and caveats: The study traced high day-60 TCRbeta diversity in some patients to surviving recipient T cells and thymic progenitors.

The TCR was taken from a boy less than two years old with Wiskott-Aldrich syndrome, due to receive a stem cell transplant. This specimen was PBMCs, taken before TCRalphabeta/CD19-depleted stem cell transplant. The chain links TRBV30 to TRBJ2-1; D possibly uses TRBD1 or TRBD2 (5 bases each). This CDR3 reads CAWSVLGRTSSYNEQFF. The CDR3 bases are TGTGCCTGGAGTGTACTGGGACGGACGTCATCCTACAATGAGCAGTTCTTC.